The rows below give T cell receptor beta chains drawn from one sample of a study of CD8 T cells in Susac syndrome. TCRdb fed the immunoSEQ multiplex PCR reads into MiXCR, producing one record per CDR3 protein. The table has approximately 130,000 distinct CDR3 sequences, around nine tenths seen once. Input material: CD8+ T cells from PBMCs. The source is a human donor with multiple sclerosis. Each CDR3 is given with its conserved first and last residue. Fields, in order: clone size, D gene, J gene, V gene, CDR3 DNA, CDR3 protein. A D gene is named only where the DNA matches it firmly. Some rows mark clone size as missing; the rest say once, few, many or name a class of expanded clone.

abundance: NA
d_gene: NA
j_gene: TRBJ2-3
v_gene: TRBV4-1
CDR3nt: TGCGCCAGCAGCCCACTGGCACAACCCAATACGCAGTATTTT
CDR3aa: CASSPLAQPNTQYF

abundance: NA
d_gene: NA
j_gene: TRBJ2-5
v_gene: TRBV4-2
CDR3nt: TGTGCCAGCAGCCAAGAGGGGCAAATTCGGGGCGGGGATATCCAGTACTTC
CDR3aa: CASSQEGQIRGGDIQYF

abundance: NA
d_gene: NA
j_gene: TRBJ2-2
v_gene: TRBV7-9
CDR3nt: TGTGCCAGCACCATGGGAGCCGGGGAGCTGTTTTTT
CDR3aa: CASTMGAGELFF

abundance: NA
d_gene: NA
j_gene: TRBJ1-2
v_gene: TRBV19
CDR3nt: TGTGCCGCCCGCGGCGAATACTATGGCTACACCTTC
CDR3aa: CAARGEYYGYTF

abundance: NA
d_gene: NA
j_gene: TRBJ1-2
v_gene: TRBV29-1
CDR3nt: TGCAGCGTGACCCAATATGACTATGGCTACACCTTC
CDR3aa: CSVTQYDYGYTF

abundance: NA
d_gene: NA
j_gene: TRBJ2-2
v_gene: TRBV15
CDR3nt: TGTGCCACCGGGGAACCCTCGAACACCGGGGAGCTGTTTTTT
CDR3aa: CATGEPSNTGELFF

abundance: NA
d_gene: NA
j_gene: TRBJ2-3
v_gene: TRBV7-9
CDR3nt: TGTGCCAGCAGAGCTAGCGAGAGCACAGATACGCAGTATTTT
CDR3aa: CASRASESTDTQYF

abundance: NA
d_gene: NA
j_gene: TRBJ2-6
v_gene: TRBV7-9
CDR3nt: TGTGCCAGCAGCTTAACACTCTCTGGGGCCAACGTCCTGACTTTC
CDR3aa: CASSLTLSGANVLTF

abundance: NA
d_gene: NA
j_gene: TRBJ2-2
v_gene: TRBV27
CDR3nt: TGTGCCAGCAGTTTTCAGCGGGCCGGGGAGCTGTTTTTT
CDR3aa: CASSFQRAGELFF

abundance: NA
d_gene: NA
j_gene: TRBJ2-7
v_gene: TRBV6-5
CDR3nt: TGTGCCAGCAGTTTCACCTCGGCCTACGAGCAGTACTTC
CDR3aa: CASSFTSAYEQYF

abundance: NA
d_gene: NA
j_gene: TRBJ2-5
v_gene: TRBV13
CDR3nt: TGTGCCAGCAGCACACGGCTCCCGCGAGAGACCCAGTACTTC
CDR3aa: CASSTRLPRETQYF

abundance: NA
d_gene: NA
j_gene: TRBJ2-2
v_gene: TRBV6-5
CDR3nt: TGTGCCAGCAGTACCCAGAGGGGGAACACCGGGGAGCTGTTTTTT
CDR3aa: CASSTQRGNTGELFF

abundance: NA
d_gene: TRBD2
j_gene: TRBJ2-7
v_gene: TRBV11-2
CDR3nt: TGTGCCAGCAGTGGACTAGCGGATAATTACCGGACCCCCTACGAGCAGTACTTC
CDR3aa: CASSGLADNYRTPYEQYF

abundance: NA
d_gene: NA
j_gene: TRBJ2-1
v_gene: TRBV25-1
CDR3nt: TGTGCCAGCAGTGAGGCTGGTGAGCAGTTCTTC
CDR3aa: CASSEAGEQFF

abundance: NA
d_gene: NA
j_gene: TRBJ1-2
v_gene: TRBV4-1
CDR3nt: TGCGCCAGCAGCCAGGAAAGGGGTTTATCTAACTATGGCTACACCTTC
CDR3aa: CASSQERGLSNYGYTF

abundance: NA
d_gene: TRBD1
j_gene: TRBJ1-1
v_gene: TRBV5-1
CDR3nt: TGCGCCAGCAGCAGTTCCGGGACAGGGAAAACTTTCTTT
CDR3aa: CASSSSGTGKTFF

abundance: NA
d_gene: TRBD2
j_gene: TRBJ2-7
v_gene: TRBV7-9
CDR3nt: TGTGCCAGCAGCCCCGGGACTAGCGTCTACGAGCAGTACTTC
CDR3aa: CASSPGTSVYEQYF

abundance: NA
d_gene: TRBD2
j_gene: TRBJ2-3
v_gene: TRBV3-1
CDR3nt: TGTGCCAGCAGCTCGTCGCATCTAGCGGGGGACACAGATACGCAGTATTTT
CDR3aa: CASSSSHLAGDTDTQYF

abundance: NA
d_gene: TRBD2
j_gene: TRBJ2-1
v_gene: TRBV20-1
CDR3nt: TGCAGTGCTAGAGGGGCCGAGCGGGAGCTTTACAATGAGCAGTTCTTC
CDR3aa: CSARGAERELYNEQFF

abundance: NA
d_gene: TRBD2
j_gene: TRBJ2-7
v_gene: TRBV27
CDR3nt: TGTGCCAGCAGTTCAGGACTAGCGACTCACGAGCAGTACTTC
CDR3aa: CASSSGLATHEQYF

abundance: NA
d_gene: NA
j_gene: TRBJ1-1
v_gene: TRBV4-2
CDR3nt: TGTGCCAGCAGCCATCTAGGAGACGGACAAGCTTTCTTT
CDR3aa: CASSHLGDGQAFF

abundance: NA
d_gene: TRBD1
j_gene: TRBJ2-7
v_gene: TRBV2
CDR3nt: TGTGCCAGCAGTGCCCGGGGACAGGGAGGCTACGAGCAGTACTTC
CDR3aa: CASSARGQGGYEQYF

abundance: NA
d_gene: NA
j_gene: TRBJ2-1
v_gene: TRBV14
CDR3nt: TGTGCCAGCAGCCTGGGAGAGTGGTCGAAGTTCTTC
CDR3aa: CASSLGEWSKFF

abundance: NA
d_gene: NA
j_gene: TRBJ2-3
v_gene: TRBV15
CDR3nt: TGTGCCACCAGCACCCGGGGGTCGTGGGATACGCAGTATTTT
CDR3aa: CATSTRGSWDTQYF

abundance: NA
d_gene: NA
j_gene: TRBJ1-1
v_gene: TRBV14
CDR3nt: TGTGCCAGCAGCCAAGAATTTACGACCCAATTAATCGCTGAAGCTTTCTTT
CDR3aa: CASSQEFTTQLIAEAFF

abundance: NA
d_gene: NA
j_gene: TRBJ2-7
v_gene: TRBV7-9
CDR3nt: TGTGCCAGCAGCTCGTTAGACGAGCAGTACTTC
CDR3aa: CASSSLDEQYF

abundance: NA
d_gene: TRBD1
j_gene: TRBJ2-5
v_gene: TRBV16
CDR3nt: TGTGCCAGCAGCCAATTGTCGACAGGGCGAGAGACCCAGTACTTC
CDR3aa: CASSQLSTGRETQYF

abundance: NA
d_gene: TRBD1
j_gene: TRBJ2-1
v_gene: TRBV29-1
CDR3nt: TGCAGCGCCCCTACCCCGGGACAGGGGGCGAATGAGCAGTTCTTC
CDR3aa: CSAPTPGQGANEQFF

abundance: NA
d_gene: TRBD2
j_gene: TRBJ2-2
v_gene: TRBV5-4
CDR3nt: TGTGCCAGCAGCCTCCTAGCGGGAGAGTACACCGGGGAGCTGTTTTTT
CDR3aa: CASSLLAGEYTGELFF

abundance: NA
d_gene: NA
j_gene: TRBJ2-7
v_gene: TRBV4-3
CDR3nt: TGCGCCAGCAGCCAAGAAAGTACGAGAGTCTCCTACGAGCAGTACTTC
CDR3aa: CASSQESTRVSYEQYF

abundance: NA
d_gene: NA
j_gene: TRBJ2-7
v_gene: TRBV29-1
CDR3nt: TGCAGCGTTTTACAGGGCCTGTACGAGCAGTACTTC
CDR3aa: CSVLQGLYEQYF

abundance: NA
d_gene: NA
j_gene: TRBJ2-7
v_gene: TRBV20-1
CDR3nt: TGCAGTGCTAGAGGGGGCGAGGGCTACGAGCAGTACTTC
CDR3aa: CSARGGEGYEQYF

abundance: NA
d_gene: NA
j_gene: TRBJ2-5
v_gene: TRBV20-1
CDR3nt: TGCAGTGCTCGGAGTGAGTGGCAAGAGACCCAGTACTTC
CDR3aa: CSARSEWQETQYF

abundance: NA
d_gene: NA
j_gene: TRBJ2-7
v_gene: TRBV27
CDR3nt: TGTGCCAGCAGTTTATCCCCGTTAATCTACGAGCAGTACTTC
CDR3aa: CASSLSPLIYEQYF

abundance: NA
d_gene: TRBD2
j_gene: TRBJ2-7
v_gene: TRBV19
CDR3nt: TGTGCCAGTAGTATGAAAAGCGGGATGGGGTACGAGCAGTACTTC
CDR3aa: CASSMKSGMGYEQYF

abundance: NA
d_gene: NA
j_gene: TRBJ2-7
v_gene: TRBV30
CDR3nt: TGTGCCTGGAGTCCGGGGGCGTACGAGCAGTACTTC
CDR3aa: CAWSPGAYEQYF

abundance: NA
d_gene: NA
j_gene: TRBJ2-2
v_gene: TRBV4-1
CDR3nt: TGCGCCAGCAGCTCGCCCGAGGGGCAGGACACCGGGGAGCTGTTTTTT
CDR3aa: CASSSPEGQDTGELFF

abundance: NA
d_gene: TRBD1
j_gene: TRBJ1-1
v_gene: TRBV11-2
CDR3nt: TGTGCCAGCAGATCGACAGGGACTCCTGAAGCTTTCTTT
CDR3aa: CASRSTGTPEAFF

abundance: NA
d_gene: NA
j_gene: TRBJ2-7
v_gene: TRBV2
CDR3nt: TGTGCCAGCGTCCTCAACGAGCAGTACTTC
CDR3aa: CASVLNEQYF

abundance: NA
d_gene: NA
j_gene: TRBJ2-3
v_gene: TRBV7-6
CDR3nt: TGTGCCAGCAGCTTTAAGGCTAGCACAGATACGCAGTATTTT
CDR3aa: CASSFKASTDTQYF

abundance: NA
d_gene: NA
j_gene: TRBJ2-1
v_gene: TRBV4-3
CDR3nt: TGCGCCAGCAGCCAAGATTTGAGCCACGTCGGTGAGCAGTTCTTC
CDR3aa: CASSQDLSHVGEQFF

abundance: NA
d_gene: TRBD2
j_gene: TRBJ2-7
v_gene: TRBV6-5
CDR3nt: TGTGCCAGCAGCCTGACTAGCGATATCTCCTACGAGCAGTACTTC
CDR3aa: CASSLTSDISYEQYF

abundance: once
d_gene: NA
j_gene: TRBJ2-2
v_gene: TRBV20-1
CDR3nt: TGCAGTGCTAGACCCCTGAGGGAGGCGAACACCGGGGAGCTGTTTTTT
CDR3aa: CSARPLREANTGELFF

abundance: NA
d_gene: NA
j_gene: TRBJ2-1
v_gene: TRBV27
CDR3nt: TGTGCCAGCAGCCCCGGGACTTCAGGGCAGTTCTTC
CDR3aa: CASSPGTSGQFF

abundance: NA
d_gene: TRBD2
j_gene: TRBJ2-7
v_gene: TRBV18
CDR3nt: TGTGCCAGCTCACCCACTAGCGGGAGTCTGGACGAGCAGTACTTC
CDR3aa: CASSPTSGSLDEQYF

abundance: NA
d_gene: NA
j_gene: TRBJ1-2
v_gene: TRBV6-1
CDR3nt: TGTGCCAGCAGTGAAGCGGAGGCCGGTGGCTACACCTTC
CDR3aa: CASSEAEAGGYTF

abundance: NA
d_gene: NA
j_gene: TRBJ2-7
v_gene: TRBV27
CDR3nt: TGTGCCAGCAGCCCTATTGGGAATCCTAAGGGGGAGCAGTACTTC
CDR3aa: CASSPIGNPKGEQYF

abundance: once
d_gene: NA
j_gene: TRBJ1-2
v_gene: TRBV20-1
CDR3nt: TGCAGTGCCGACTCTGGGTCCTGGGGTTGGGTGGATGGCTACACCTTC
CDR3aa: CSADSGSWGWVDGYTF

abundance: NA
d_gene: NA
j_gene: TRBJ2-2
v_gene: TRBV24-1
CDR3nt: TGTGCCACCAATCAGGAACCCGGGGAGCTGTTTTTT
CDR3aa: CATNQEPGELFF

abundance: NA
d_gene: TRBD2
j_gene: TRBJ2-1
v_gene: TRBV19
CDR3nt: TGTGCCAGTAAGGAGCGGGAGGGCGTTGGGGCGCGGAATGAGCAGTTCTTC
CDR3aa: CASKEREGVGARNEQFF

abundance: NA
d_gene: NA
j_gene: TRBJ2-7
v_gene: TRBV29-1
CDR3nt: TGCAGCGTTGAAGAGGGGGGGCGAAACGAGCAGTACTTC
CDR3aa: CSVEEGGRNEQYF

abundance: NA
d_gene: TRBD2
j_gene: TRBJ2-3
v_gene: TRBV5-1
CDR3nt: TGCGCCAGCAGCTTGGTGAAGCGGGAGTACACAGATACGCAGTATTTT
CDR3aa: CASSLVKREYTDTQYF